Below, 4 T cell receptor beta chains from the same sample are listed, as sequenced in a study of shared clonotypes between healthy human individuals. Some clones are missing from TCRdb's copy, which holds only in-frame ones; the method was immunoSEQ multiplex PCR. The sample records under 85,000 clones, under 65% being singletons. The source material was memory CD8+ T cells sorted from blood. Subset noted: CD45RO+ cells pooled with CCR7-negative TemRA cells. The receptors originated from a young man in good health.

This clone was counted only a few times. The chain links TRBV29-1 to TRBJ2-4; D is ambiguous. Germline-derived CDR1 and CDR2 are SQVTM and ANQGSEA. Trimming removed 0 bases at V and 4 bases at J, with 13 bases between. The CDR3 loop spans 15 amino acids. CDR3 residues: CSVEDEVHQKNIQYF. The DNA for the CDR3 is TGCAGCGTTGAAGATGAGGTACACCAGAAAAACATTCAGTACTTC.

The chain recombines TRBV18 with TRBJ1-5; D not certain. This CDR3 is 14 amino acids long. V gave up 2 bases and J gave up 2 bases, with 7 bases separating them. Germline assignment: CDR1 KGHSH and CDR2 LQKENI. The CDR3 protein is CASSPGFGNQPQHF. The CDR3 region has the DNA TGTGCCAGCTCACCAGGGTTTGGCAATCAGCCCCAGCATTTT.

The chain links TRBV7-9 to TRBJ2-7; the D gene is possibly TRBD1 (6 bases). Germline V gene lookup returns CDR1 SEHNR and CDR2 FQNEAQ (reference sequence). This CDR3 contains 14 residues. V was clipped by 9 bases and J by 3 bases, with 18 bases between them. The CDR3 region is CARRKQGTVYEQYF. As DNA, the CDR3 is TGTGCCAGAAGAAAACAGGGTACGGTCTACGAGCAGTACTTC.

The CDR3, as DNA: TGCGCCAGCAGCCTTAGCGGGTCGCAGGATACGCAGTATTTT. Its protein product is CASSLSGSQDTQYF. The chain couples TRBV4-1 to TRBJ2-3; 7 nucleotides agree with TRBD2. Germline V lookup: CDR1 MGHRA, CDR2 YSYEKL. The ends lost 4 bases at V and 6 bases at J; junction bases unmatched: 7. The CDR3 spans 14 residues.